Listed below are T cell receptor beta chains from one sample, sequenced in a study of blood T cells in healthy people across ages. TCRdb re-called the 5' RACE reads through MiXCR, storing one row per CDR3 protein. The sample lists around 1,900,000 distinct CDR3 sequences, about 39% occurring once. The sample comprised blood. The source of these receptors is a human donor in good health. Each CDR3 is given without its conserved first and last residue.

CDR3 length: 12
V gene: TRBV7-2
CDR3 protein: AGSPETGFYEQY

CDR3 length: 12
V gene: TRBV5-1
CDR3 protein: ASSLGGSGTEAF

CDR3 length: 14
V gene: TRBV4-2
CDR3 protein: ASSQLSRGSTDTQY

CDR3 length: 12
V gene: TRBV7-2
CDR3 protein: ASSPRAGEREQY

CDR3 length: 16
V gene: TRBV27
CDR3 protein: ASSLIGGVISSTDTQY

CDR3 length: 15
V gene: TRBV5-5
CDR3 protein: ASSLTYRTPTNYGYT

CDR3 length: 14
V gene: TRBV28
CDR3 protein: ASRTGTAQSSYEQY

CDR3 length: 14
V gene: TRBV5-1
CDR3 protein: ASSPLDRGTYNEQF

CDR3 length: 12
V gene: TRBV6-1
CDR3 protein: ASSGRGASYEQY

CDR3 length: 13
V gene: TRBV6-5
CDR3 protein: ASSYSRGQGYGYT

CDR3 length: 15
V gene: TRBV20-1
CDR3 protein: STRDPRTSGGANEQF

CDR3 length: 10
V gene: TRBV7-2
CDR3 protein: ASSFREDTIY

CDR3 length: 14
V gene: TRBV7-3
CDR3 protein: ASSLIAGEAYNEQF

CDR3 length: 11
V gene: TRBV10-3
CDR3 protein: AISEGPADTQY

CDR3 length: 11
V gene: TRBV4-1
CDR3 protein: ASSQSGLETQY

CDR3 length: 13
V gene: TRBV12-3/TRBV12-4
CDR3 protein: ASSSPLGQVDDLH

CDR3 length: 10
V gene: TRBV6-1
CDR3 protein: ASTVTRTEAF

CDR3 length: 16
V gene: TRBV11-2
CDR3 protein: ASSYIRGRRGGTDTQY

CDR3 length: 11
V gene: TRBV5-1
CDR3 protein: ASSWSRGETQY

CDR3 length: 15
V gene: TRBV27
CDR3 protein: ASSPGQGRTLIHGYT

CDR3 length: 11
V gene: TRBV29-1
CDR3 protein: SVRITPDQPQH

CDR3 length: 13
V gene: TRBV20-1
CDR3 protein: SASGTGLANYGYT

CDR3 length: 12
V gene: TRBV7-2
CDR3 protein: ASSLVLSGDGYT

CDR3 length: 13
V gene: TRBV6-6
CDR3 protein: ASSYPGTENQPQH

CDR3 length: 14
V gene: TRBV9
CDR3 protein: ASSSPGVGMNTEAF

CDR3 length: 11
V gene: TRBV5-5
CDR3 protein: ASSLWAEETQY

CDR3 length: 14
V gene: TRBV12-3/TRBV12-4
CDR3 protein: ASSSAGLAGQETQY

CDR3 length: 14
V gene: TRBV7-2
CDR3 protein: ASSLGGPGSGNTIY

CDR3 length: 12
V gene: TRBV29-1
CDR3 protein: SVNSGAGYYEQF

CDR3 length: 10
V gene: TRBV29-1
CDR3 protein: SVLQTQETQY

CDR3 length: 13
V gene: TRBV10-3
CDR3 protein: AITSSGGDTDTQY

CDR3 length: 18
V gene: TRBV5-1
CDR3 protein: ASSLTGTGGVGPMTHGYT

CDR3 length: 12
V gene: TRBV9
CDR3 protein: ASSVDEGNYEQY

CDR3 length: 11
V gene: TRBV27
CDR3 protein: ASSSSGGYEQF

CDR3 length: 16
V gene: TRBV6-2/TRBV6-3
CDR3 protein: ASRRVVSTLTSNQPQH

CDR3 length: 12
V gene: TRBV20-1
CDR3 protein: SARQGRGSYEQY

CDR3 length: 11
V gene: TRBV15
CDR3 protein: ATSTVNFYEQY

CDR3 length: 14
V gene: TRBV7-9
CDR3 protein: ASSLEGKGGAYGYT

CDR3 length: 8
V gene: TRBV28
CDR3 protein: ASKGYGYT

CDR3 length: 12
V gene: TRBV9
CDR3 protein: ASSVGTAYNEQF

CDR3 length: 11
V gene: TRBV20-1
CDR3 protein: SARPMVGQPQH

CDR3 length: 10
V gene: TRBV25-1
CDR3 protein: ASSGDGYEQY

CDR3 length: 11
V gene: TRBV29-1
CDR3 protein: SVEQGKGYEQY

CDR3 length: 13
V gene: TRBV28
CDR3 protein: ASSSSGTYGEKLF

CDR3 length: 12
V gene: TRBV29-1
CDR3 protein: SAGTGGSQETQY

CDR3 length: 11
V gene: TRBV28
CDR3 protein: ASVLLGGTEAF

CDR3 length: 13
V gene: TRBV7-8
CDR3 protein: ASSRDRVARNIIY

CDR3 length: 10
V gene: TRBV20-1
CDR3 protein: SAMGQSYEQY

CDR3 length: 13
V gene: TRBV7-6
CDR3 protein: ASSPDGAADQPQH

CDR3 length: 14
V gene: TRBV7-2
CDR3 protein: ASSRTGGPLGNEQF

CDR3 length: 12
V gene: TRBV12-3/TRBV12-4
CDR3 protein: ASSSVSGTYEQY

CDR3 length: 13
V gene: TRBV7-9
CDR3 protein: ASSSGTAYQETQY